One and the same sample provided the 14 T cell receptor beta chains below, sequenced in a study of blood T cells in healthy people across ages. Combining a sample-barcoded 5' primer with a J-beta primer mix, a second PCR ran for roughly 7 to 11 cycles. TCRdb recomputed calls from the 5' RACE reads with MiXCR, one row per CDR3 protein. The sample holds more than 1,000,000 distinct CDR3 sequences, around 27% seen once. This same sample was also part of a study on T cells of mothers and their children.

Sequencing used blood. These receptors all come from a girl aged 2 to 10 in good health.

The V gene is TRBV18, the J gene TRBJ1-6, with D uncertain. Trimming shortened V by 4 bases and J by 5 bases, and 9 bases separated the two germline ends. The germline CDR1 and CDR2 sequences are KGHSH and LQKENI. The CDR3 covers 14 residues. CDR3 DNA sequence: TGTGCCAGCTCACAGGGAAACAATAATTCACCCCTCCACTTT. As protein: CASSQGNNNSPLHF.

Ten or more counts support this clonotype. The rearrangement uses TRBV6-5 and TRBJ2-2, with D perhaps matching TRBD1 (5 bases). Deletions cut 2 bases from V and 1 base from J, with 17 bases between. This CDR3 comprises 18 residues. Germline loops: CDR1 MNHEY, CDR2 SVGAGI. CDR3 residues: CASSYQPPGPQNTGELFF. For the CDR3, the DNA is TGTGCCAGCAGTTACCAGCCCCCAGGGCCCCAGAACACCGGGGAGCTGTTTTTT.

A few counts support this clonotype. The chain uses TRBV5-5 and TRBJ2-1; perhaps TRBD1 as D (6 bases). Trimming cost V 4 bases and J 3 bases, with 11 bases left between them. CDR1 and CDR2 (germline): SGHKS, YYEKEE (reference sequence). CDR3 length equals 14 residues. DNA for the CDR3: TGTGCCAGCAGCCGAGGGACATACTACAATGAGCAGTTCTTC. This translates into CASSRGTYYNEQFF. Complete variable domain (other parts from reference TRBV5-5 and TRBJ2-1): DAGVTQSPTHLIKTRGQQVTLRCSPISGHKSVSWYQQVLGQGPQFIFQYYEKEERGRGNFPDRFSARQFPNYSSELNVNALLLGDSALYLCASSRGTYYNEQFFGPGTRLTVL.

V gene TRBV7-9 combines with J gene TRBJ1-2, with D maybe TRBD1 (6 bases). The CDR3 is 18 amino acids. The germline V and J ends were trimmed by 2 bases and 5 bases, with 24 bases remaining between them. CDR1 SEHNR and CDR2 FQNEAQ come from the germline V gene (reference sequence). The CDR3 region is CASSLFWTRDRHEYGYTF. The CDR3 nucleotides read TGTGCCAGCAGCTTATTCTGGACCCGAGACAGGCACGAGTATGGCTACACCTTC.

This chain links TRBV29-1 with TRBJ2-5; D unclear. There are 12 residues in the CDR3. V was trimmed by 4 bases and J by 5 bases, leaving 11 bases between them. Germline V lookup: CDR1 SQVTM, CDR2 ANQGSEA. CDR3 loop: CSVVVVGETQYF. CDR3 sequence (DNA): TGCAGCGTTGTAGTCGTAGGGGAGACCCAGTACTTC. Based on the CDR3 plus reference TRBV29-1 and TRBJ2-5, the full variable domain is SAVISQKPSRDICQRGTSLTIQCQVDSQVTMMFWYRQQPGQSLTLIATANQGSEATYESGFVIDKFPISRPNLTFSTLTVSNMSPEDSSIYLCSVVVVGETQYFGPGTRLLVL.

The V gene is TRBV5-6, the J gene TRBJ2-7; perhaps TRBD1 as D (6 bases). Trimming took off 2 bases at V and 4 bases at J, with 13 bases between the two ends. Germline V CDR1 and CDR2: SGHDT, YYEEEE. The CDR3 contains 14 residues. CDR3 residues: CASSLQGVRYEQYF. CDR3 nucleotides: TGTGCCAGCAGCTTACAGGGAGTTCGGTACGAGCAGTACTTC.

Regarding this clonotype: Germline and junction disagree at one end, which may indicate a read error. This sequence joins TRBV4-1 and TRBJ1-4, with 7 bases aligning to TRBD1. The CDR3 is 19 residues long. CDR1 and CDR2 (germline): MGHRA, YSYEKL. Here the CDR3 reads CASSQERATGTLGNEKLVF. The CDR3 DNA is TGCGCCAGCAGCCAAGAGCGGGCGACAGGGACGTTGGGGAATGAAAAACTGGTTTTT.

This clonotype was seen once. The V call is TRBV19, the J call TRBJ1-3; the D is unclear. This CDR3 has 14 residues. The V end was cut by 8 bases, the J end by 2 bases, with 13 bases between. Germline assignment: CDR1 LNHDA and CDR2 SQIVND (reference sequence). As DNA, the CDR3 is TGTGCCAGTTCCTCGGCCCCCGCTGGAAACACCATATATTTT. It codes for CASSSAPAGNTIYF.

This clonotype was counted a few times. The chain uses TRBV11-1 and TRBJ2-1; D unclear. The CDR3 loop spans 14 amino acids. The ends were cut back, 2 bases at V and 7 bases at J, with 12 bases in the middle. Germline CDR1 is SGHAT and CDR2 is FQDESV (reference sequence). The CDR3 here is CASSLLSVTNEQFF. CDR3 nucleotide sequence: TGTGCCAGCAGCTTACTTAGTGTTACGAATGAGCAGTTCTTC.

Comments on this clonotype: One junction end does not reproduce the germline sequence, and a read error may be involved. The chain links TRBV7-9 to TRBJ2-1; possibly TRBD2 for D (6 bases). The CDR3 covers 15 residues. Germline CDR1 SEHNR, CDR2 FQNEAQ (reference sequence). CDR3: CASSYGTSHYNEQFF. The CDR3 DNA reads as TGTGCCAGCAGCTACGGGACTTCTCACTACAATGAGCAATTCTTC.

The rearrangement joins TRBV6-4 to TRBJ2-3; TRBD2 might be the D (5 bases). V shed 8 bases and J shed 2 bases, with 17 bases lying between them. The CDR3 extends over 15 amino acids. Germline values: CDR1 MRHNA, CDR2 SNTAGT. The CDR3 reads CASPGGGLTTDTQYF. The DNA for the CDR3 is TGTGCCAGCCCCGGTGGAGGACTCACCACAGATACGCAGTATTTT.

V gene TRBV28 combines with J gene TRBJ2-5, with D maybe TRBD1 (6 bases). The J call may be wrong; the DNA end is better matched by TRBJ2-7. The CDR3 spans 14 residues. Germline lookup yields CDR1 MDHEN and CDR2 SYDVKM. The CDR3 DNA sequence: TGTGCCAGCAGTTTATCGTACAGGGCCTACGAGCAGTACTTC. Translating it yields CASSLSYRAYEQYF.

This clonotype was seen a few times. The DNA of the CDR3 is TGTGCCAGCAGTTTTCAGATCAGGGGTGGGGGTGCATCCGAGACCCAGTACTTC. As protein: CASSFQIRGGGASETQYF. The chain recombines TRBV12-3 or TRBV12-4 with TRBJ2-5; D is possibly TRBD1 (6 bases). Trimming cost V 3 bases and J 5 bases, with 25 bases left between them. The CDR3 runs 18 residues.

V is TRBV5-1 and J is TRBJ1-4, with 8 bases aligning to TRBD1. Germline assignment: CDR1 SGHRS and CDR2 YFSETQ. This CDR3 is built from 19 residues. V lost 0 bases, J lost 7 bases, and 17 bases stayed unmatched. The CDR3 DNA follows: TGCGCCAGCAGCTTGGATTTCGTCCAGGGGGCGAGGTTTGGTGAAAAACTGTTTTTT. It translates to CASSLDFVQGARFGEKLFF.